This T cell receptor beta chain was recovered during a study of human T cells and chemical hapten exposure. Overall study: Application of 0.01% DPC to the upper back was done by patch test, with a reading at 6 days.

This clonotype was counted only a few times. Its antigen remains unknown. CDR3 size: 16 residues. Germline V gives CDR1 SGHVS, CDR2 FQNEAQ. V trimming: 0 bases; J trimming: 4 bases; junction bases outside the gene matches: 4. Study findings and constraints: Those TCRs sitting above 1 in 1000 frequency stayed the same with DPC sensitization. Positive correlation was observed between PT1 expanded TCR counts and patch test score.

MiXCR, run by TCRdb on the RACE reads, gives a single entry per CDR3 protein. Of around 120,000 distinct CDR3 sequences in the sample, about an eighth were seen once. Stated time point: patch test 1, 2 weeks after DPC sensitization. As to treatment: therapeutic diphenylcyclopropenone sensitization with weekly scalp DPC. The study drew its donors from alopecia patients who were 18 to 70 years old and suitable for DPC. The sample was whole blood, taken in connection with sensitization to the hapten diphenylcyclopropenone (DPC). The chain employs TRBV7-8 and TRBJ1-1, with 11 bases aligning to TRBD1. This TCR was sampled from a man between 18 and 29 years old with alopecia areata. Some clones in this sample may be carry-over from other donors' samples. The DNA for the CDR3 is TGTGCCAGCAGCTTAGCGATTGGGACAGGGGGCACTGAAGCTTTCTTT. Translating it yields CASSLAIGTGGTEAFF.